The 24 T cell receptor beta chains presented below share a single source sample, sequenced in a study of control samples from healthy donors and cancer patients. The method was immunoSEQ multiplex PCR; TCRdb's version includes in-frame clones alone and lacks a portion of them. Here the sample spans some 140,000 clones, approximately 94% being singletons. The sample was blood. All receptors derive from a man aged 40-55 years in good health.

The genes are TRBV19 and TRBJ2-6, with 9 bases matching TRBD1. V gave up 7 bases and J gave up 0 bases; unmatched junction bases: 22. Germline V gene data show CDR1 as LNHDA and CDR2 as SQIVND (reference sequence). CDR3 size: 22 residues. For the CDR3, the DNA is TGTGCCAGTACCCCGAGGACAGGGGATATTGTAACGAAGAGCTCTGGGGCCAACGTCCTGACTTTC. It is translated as CASTPRTGDIVTKSSGANVLTF.

As DNA, the CDR3 is TGTGCCAGCAGTGGCCCTTCCACAGATACGCAGTATTTT. Its protein product is CASSGPSTDTQYF. This rearrangement joins TRBV6-6 to TRBJ2-3; D remains unclear. V dropped 5 bases and J dropped 2 bases, with 8 bases sitting between them. CDR1 and CDR2 (germline): MNHNY, SVGAGI (reference sequence). This CDR3 contains 13 residues.

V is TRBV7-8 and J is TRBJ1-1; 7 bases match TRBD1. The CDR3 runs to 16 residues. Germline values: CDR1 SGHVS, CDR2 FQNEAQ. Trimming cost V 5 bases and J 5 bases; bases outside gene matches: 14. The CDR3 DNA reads TGTGCCAGCAGCCCGGGCAGAGGGGGCAAATCGACTGAAGCTTTCTTT. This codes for CASSPGRGGKSTEAFF. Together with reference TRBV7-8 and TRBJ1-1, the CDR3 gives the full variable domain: GAGVSQSPRYKVAKRGQDVALRCDPISGHVSLFWYQQALGQGPEFLTYFQNEAQLDKSGLPSDRFFAERPEGSVSTLKIQRTQQEDSAVYLCASSPGRGGKSTEAFFGQGTRLTVV.

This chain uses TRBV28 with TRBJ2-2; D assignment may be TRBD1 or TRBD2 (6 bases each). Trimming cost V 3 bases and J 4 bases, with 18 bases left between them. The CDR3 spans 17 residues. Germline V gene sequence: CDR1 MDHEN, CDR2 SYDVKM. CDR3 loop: CASSFSTGAGSTGELFF. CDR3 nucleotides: TGTGCCAGCAGTTTTTCCACGGGGGCCGGGAGCACCGGGGAGCTGTTTTTT.

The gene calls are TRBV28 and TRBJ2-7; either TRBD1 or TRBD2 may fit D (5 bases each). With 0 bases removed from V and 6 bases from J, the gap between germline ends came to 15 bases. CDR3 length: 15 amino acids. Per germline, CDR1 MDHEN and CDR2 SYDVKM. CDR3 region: CASSLCRQGGCEQYF. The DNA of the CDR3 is TGTGCCAGCAGTTTATGCCGCCAGGGCGGGTGCGAGCAGTACTTC.

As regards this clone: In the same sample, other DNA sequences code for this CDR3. The DNA for the CDR3 is TGCGCCAGCAGCTTGGCTGGCTCTGGAAACACCATATATTTT. Protein product: CASSLAGSGNTIYF. The V and J genes are TRBV5-1 and TRBJ1-3, with no clear D. The germline V gene has CDR1 SGHRS and CDR2 YFSETQ. The CDR3 covers 14 residues. V lost 0 bases and J 0 bases, leaving 4 bases between the germline ends.

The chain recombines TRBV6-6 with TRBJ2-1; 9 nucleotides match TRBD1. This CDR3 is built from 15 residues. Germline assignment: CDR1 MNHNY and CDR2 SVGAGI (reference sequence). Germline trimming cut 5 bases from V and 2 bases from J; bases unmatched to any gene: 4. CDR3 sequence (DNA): TGTGCCAGCAGTACCCGGGACAGGGCCTACAATGAGCAGTTCTTC. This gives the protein CASSTRDRAYNEQFF.

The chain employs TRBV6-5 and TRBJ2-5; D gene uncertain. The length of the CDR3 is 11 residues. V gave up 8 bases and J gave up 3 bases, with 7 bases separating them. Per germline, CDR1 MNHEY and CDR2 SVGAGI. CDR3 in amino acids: CASPPEETQYF. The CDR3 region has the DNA TGTGCCAGCCCTCCGGAAGAGACCCAGTACTTC.

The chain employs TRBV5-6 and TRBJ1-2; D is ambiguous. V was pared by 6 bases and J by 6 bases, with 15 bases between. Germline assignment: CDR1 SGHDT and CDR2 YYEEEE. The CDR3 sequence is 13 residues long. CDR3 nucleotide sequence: TGTGCCAGCACCTTTTCGGGATTCCATGGCTACACCTTC. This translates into CASTFSGFHGYTF.

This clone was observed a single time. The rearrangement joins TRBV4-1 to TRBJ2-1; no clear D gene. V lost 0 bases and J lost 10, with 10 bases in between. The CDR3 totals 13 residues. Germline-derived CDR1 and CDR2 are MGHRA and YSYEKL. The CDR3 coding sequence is TGCGCCAGCAGCCAAGAGGTGGTAGGCGAGCAGTTCTTC. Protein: CASSQEVVGEQFF.

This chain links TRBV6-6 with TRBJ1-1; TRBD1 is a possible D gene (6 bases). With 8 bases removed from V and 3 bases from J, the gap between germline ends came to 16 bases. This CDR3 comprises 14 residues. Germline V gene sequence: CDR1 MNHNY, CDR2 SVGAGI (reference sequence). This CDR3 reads CASGSGGGYTEAFF. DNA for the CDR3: TGTGCCAGCGGATCGGGAGGGGGTTACACTGAAGCTTTCTTT.

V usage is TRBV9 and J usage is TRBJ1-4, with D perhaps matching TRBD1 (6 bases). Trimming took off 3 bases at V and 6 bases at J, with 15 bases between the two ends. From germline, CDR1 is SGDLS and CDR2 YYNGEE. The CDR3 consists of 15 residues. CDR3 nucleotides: TGTGCCAGCAGCGCCGTGACAGGAGGACATGAAAAACTGTTTTTT. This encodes CASSAVTGGHEKLFF.

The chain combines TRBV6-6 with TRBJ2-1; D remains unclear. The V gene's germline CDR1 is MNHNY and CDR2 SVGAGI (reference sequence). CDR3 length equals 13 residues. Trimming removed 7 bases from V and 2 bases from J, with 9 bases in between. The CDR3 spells CASTHLPYNEQFF. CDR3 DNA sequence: TGTGCCAGCACCCATCTTCCCTACAATGAGCAGTTCTTC.

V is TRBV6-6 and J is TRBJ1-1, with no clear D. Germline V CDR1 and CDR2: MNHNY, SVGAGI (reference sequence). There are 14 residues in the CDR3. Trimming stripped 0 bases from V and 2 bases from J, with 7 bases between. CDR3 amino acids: CASSYSNTNTEAFF. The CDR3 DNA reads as TGTGCCAGCAGTTACTCGAACACAAACACTGAAGCTTTCTTT.

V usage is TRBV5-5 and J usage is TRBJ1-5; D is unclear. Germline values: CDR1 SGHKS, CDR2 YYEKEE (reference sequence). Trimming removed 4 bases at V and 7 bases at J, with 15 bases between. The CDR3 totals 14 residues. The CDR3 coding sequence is TGTGCCAGCAGCCGTGCCTCGGGCAGGCAGCCCCAGCATTTT. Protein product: CASSRASGRQPQHF. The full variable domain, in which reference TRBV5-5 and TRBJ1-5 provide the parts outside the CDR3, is DAGVTQSPTHLIKTRGQQVTLRCSPISGHKSVSWYQQVLGQGPQFIFQYYEKEERGRGNFPDRFSARQFPNYSSELNVNALLLGDSALYLCASSRASGRQPQHFGDGTRLSIL.

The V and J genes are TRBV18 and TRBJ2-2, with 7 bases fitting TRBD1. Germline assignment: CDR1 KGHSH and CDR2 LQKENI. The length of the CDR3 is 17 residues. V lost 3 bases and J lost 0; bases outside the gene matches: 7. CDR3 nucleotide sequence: TGTGCCAGCTCACCTCGTAGGACAGGAGCGAACACCGGGGAGCTGTTTTTT. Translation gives CASSPRRTGANTGELFF.

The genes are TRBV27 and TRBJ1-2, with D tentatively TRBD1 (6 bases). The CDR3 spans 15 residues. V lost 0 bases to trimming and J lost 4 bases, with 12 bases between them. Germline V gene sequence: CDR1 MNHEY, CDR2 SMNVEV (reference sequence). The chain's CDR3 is CASSLSGGVGYGYTF. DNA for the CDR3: TGTGCCAGCAGTTTATCCGGGGGCGTGGGCTATGGCTACACCTTC.

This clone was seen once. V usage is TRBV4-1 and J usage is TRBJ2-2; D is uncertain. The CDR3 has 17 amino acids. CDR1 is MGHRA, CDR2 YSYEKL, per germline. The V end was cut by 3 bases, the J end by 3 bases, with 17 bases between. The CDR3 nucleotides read TGCGCCAGCAGCCACTTCCCCCCTTTTGGGGACACCGGGGAGCTGTTTTTT. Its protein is CASSHFPPFGDTGELFF.

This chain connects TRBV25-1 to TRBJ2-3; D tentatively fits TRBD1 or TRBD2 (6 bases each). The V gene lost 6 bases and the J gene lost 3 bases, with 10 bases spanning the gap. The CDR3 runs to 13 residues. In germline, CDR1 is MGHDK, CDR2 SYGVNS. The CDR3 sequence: CASRWGATDTQYF. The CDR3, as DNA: TGTGCCAGCAGGTGGGGGGCAACAGATACGCAGTATTTT.

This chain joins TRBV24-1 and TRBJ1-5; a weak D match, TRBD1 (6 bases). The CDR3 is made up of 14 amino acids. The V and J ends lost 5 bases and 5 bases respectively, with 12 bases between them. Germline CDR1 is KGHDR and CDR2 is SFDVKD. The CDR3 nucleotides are TGTGCCACCAGTGTCGGAGGGGGGGATCAGCCCCAGCATTTT. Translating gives CATSVGGGDQPQHF.

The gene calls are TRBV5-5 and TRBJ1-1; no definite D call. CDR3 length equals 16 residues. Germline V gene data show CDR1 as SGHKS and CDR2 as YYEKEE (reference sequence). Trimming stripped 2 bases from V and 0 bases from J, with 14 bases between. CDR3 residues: CASSFGSVLLNTEAFF. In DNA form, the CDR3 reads TGTGCCAGCAGCTTTGGCTCCGTCCTCCTGAACACTGAAGCTTTCTTT.

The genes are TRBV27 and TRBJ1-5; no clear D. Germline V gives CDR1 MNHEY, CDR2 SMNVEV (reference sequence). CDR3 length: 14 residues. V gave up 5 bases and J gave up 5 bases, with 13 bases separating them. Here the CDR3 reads CASSLRPRDQPQHF. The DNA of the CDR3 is TGTGCCAGCAGTCTCCGGCCCCGTGATCAGCCCCAGCATTTT.

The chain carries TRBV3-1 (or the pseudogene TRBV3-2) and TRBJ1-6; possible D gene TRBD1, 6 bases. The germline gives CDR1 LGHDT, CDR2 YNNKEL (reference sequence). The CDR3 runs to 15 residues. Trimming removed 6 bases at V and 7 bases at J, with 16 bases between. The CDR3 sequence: CASRSGTGLNSPLHF. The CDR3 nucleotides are TGTGCCAGCAGGTCAGGCACAGGGCTGAATTCACCCCTCCACTTT.

In DNA, the CDR3 is TGTGCCATCAGAAGGGACGGGACTTACGAGCAGTACTTC. Its protein is CAIRRDGTYEQYF. V gene TRBV10-3 combines with J gene TRBJ2-7; weak D call: TRBD2 (6 bases). Germline CDR1 is ENHRY and CDR2 is SYGVKD. V was cut by 6 bases and J by 4 bases, with 13 bases left in between. There are 13 residues in the CDR3.